The rows below give T cell receptor beta chains drawn from one sample of a study of T-cell reconstitution after alpha-beta-depleted transplantation in children. One entry per CDR3 protein, called by TCRdb with MiXCR from the PCR reads. Of about 500,000 distinct CDR3 sequences listed, roughly 33% are singletons. The source material was PBMCs from the stem cell graft donor, sampled from the stem cell graft. These receptors came from a human donor who donated a stem cell graft to a child with aplastic anemia. Both conserved end residues are part of each CDR3. A D gene is named only where the DNA matches it firmly. Size tells how often a clone was seen (once, few, many) or the class of an expanded clone, and some rows leave it out.

>13|-|TRBV6-2/TRBV6-3|TRBJ1-2|few
CASSYPGSYGYTF
TGTGCCAGCAGTTATCCGGGCAGCTATGGCTACACCTTC
>21|TRBD2|TRBV15|TRBJ2-3|-
CATSRGGLGGRSLSSTDTQYF
TGTGCCACCAGCAGAGGAGGGTTGGGCGGGAGATCACTCAGTAGCACAGATACGCAGTATTTT
>15|-|TRBV9|TRBJ2-3|-
CASSVEGSVTDTQYF
TGTGCCAGCAGCGTAGAGGGCAGCGTCACAGATACGCAGTATTTT
>14|TRBD2|TRBV7-9|TRBJ2-1|-
CASIAGGWDNEQFF
TGTGCCAGCATAGCGGGAGGGTGGGACAATGAGCAGTTCTTC
>13|-|TRBV7-2|TRBJ1-5|-
CASSSYSNQPQHF
TGTGCCAGCAGTTCTTATAGCAATCAGCCCCAGCATTTT
>18|-|TRBV30|TRBJ2-5|-
CAWSVRDFREGVTETQYF
TGTGCCTGGAGTGTACGGGATTTCAGGGAAGGAGTAACGGAGACCCAGTACTTC
>16|TRBD1|TRBV7-9|TRBJ2-1|-
CASSPRGQLSYNEQFF
TGTGCCAGCAGCCCTAGGGGACAGTTATCTTACAATGAGCAGTTCTTC
>14|-|TRBV7-2|TRBJ2-1|-
CASSLAASFNEQFF
TGTGCCAGCAGCTTAGCGGCCAGCTTCAATGAGCAGTTCTTC
>16|TRBD2|TRBV5-1|TRBJ2-5|few
CASSLVLAGGQETQYF
TGCGCCAGCAGCTTGGTGCTAGCGGGAGGGCAGGAGACCCAGTACTTC
>13|-|TRBV20-1|TRBJ2-1|-
CSARDPRFNEQFF
TGCAGTGCTAGAGATCCTAGGTTCAATGAGCAGTTCTTC
>17|TRBD1|TRBV5-1|TRBJ2-7|-
CASSPLYRDRVVYEQYF
TGCGCCAGCAGCCCGCTCTACCGGGACAGGGTTGTTTACGAGCAGTACTTC
>14|TRBD1|TRBV20-1|TRBJ2-1|few
CSANTGTGGNEQFF
TGCAGTGCGAACACCGGGACAGGGGGCAATGAGCAGTTCTTC
>13|TRBD1|TRBV29-1|TRBJ2-5|few
CSVDRQGVRTQYF
TGCAGCGTTGATAGACAGGGTGTAAGGACCCAGTACTTC
>15|-|TRBV6-2/TRBV6-3|TRBJ2-2|once
CASSYRTVDTGELFF
TGTGCCAGCAGTTACCGGACTGTAGACACCGGGGAGCTGTTTTTT
>16|-|TRBV27|TRBJ1-2|-
CASRITGTTIGGGYTF
TGTGCCAGCAGAATTACAGGGACTACAATCGGAGGTGGCTACACCTTC
>16|TRBD2|TRBV27|TRBJ2-2|few
CASSSVAGVTTGELFF
TGTGCCAGCAGTTCTGTAGCGGGAGTGACCACCGGGGAGCTGTTTTTT
>13|-|TRBV10-3|TRBJ2-4|-
CAISGASKNIQYF
TGTGCCATCAGTGGAGCTAGTAAAAACATTCAGTACTTC
>16|-|TRBV20-1|TRBJ2-1|few
CSALFGGALSYNEQFF
TGCAGTGCTCTTTTCGGCGGGGCCCTCTCCTACAATGAGCAGTTCTTC
>15|-|TRBV7-2|TRBJ1-5|few
CASSLMGQSNQPQHF
TGTGCCAGCAGTTTGATGGGTCAGAGCAATCAGCCCCAGCATTTT
>14|TRBD1|TRBV7-8|TRBJ2-7|few
CASSLGQGYHEQYF
TGTGCCAGCAGCTTGGGACAGGGGTATCACGAGCAGTACTTC
>18|-|TRBV4-3|TRBJ1-1|-
CASSQDGPNWSSGTEAFF
TGCGCCAGCAGCCAAGATGGTCCGAATTGGAGTTCGGGCACTGAAGCTTTCTTT
>16|-|TRBV5-1|TRBJ1-5|-
CASSLGPGTSNQPQHF
TGCGCCAGCAGCTTGGGACCAGGGACTAGCAATCAGCCCCAGCATTTT
>15|-|TRBV28|TRBJ1-5|-
CASRGQRLSNQPQHF
TGTGCCAGCAGAGGACAGAGACTTAGCAATCAGCCCCAGCATTTT
>14|-|TRBV20-1|TRBJ1-6|-
CSARVEGPKSPLHF
TGCAGTGCTAGGGTTGAGGGGCCGAAGTCACCCCTCCACTTT
>14|-|TRBV7-2|TRBJ2-3|-
CASSQGLHTDTQYF
TGTGCCAGCAGCCAGGGACTCCACACAGATACGCAGTATTTT
>16|-|TRBV15|TRBJ2-2|-
CATSRWGAVSTGELFF
TGTGCCACCAGCAGGTGGGGGGCAGTTTCAACCGGGGAGCTGTTTTTT
>15|-|TRBV11-2|TRBJ2-3|once
CASSLRASVADTQYF
TGTGCCAGCAGCCTCCGAGCCTCCGTGGCAGATACGCAGTATTTT
>14|TRBD1|TRBV29-1|TRBJ1-2|once
CSSMTGGAVSGYTF
TGCAGCTCGATGACAGGGGGCGCCGTCAGTGGCTACACCTTC
>15|-|TRBV29-1|TRBJ1-2|few
CSVEEGYANYYGYTF
TGCAGCGTTGAAGAGGGTTATGCCAACTACTATGGCTACACCTTC
>15|TRBD1|TRBV29-1|TRBJ2-3|-
CSAQTGQGATDTQYF
TGCAGCGCACAGACGGGACAGGGGGCGACAGATACGCAGTATTTT
>17|TRBD2|TRBV9|TRBJ2-1|-
CASSARSGEGSYNEQFF
TGTGCCAGCAGCGCCCGTAGTGGGGAGGGGTCCTACAATGAGCAGTTCTTC
>13|-|TRBV11-3|TRBJ2-1|-
CASSVEPYNEQFF
TGTGCCAGCAGCGTCGAACCTTACAATGAGCAGTTCTTC
>16|-|TRBV18|TRBJ1-1|-
CASSPLHMRGWTEAFF
TGTGCCAGCTCACCGCTACACATGAGGGGGTGGACTGAAGCTTTCTTT
>15|-|TRBV11-2|TRBJ1-4|few
CASSTSHTTNEKLFF
TGTGCCAGCAGCACCTCGCATACAACTAATGAAAAACTGTTTTTT
>13|-|TRBV7-9|TRBJ1-1|-
CASSYTAGTEAFF
TGTGCCAGCAGCTACACCGCCGGGACCGAAGCTTTCTTT
>12|-|TRBV6-6|TRBJ1-5|few
CASRQSNQPQHF
TGTGCCAGCAGGCAGAGCAATCAGCCCCAGCATTTT
>15|-|TRBV19|TRBJ1-1|-
CASSIDEEAGTEAFF
TGTGCCAGTAGTATAGATGAGGAAGCTGGTACTGAAGCTTTCTTT
>17|-|TRBV12-3/TRBV12-4|TRBJ1-5|few
CASSLAERAYSNQPQHF
TGTGCCAGCAGTTTAGCGGAGAGGGCTTATAGCAATCAGCCCCAGCATTTT
>15|-|TRBV12-3/TRBV12-4|TRBJ2-2|-
CASSFGQGGNGELFF
TGTGCCAGCAGTTTCGGGCAGGGGGGCAACGGGGAGCTGTTTTTT
>12|-|TRBV10-3|TRBJ1-1|few
CAIKGTGTEAFF
TGTGCCATCAAGGGAACAGGGACTGAAGCTTTCTTT